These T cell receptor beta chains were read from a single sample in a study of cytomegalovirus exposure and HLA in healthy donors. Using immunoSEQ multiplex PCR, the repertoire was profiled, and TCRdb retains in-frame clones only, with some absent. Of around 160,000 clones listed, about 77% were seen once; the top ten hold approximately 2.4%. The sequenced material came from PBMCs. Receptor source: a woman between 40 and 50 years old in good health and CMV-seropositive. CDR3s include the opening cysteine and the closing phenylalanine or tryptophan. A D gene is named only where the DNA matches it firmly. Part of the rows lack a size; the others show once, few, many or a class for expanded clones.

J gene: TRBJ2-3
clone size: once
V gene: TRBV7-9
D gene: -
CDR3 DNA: TGTGCCAGCAGTCCAGGGGCAGATACGCAGTATTTT
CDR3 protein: CASSPGADTQYF

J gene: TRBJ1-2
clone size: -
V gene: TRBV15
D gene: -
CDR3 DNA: TGTGCCACCAGCAAGAGAGGCGACAGGCCCTATGGCTACACCTTC
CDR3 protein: CATSKRGDRPYGYTF

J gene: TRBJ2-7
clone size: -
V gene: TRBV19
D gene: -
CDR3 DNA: TGTGCCAGTAGTATGGCCAGGGGACGAGAGCAGTACTTC
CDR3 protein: CASSMARGREQYF

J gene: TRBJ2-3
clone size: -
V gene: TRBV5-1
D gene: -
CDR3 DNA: TGCGCCAGCAGCTTGGACCCCCAGGGGCCCACAGATACGCAGTATTTT
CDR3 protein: CASSLDPQGPTDTQYF

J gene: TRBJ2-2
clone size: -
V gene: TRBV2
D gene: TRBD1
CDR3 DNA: TGTGCCAGCAGTCCGCAGGGGGCACTCGTCCCCGGGGAGCTGTTTTTT
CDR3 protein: CASSPQGALVPGELFF

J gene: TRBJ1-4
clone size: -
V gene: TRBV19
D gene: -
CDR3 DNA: TGTGCCAGTAGTATTTCTCTAAATAATGAAAAACTGTTTTTT
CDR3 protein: CASSISLNNEKLFF

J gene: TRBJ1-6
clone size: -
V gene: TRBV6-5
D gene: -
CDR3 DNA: TGTGCCAGCAGTACAGGGTTTTGGAATAATTCACCCCTCCACTTT
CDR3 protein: CASSTGFWNNSPLHF

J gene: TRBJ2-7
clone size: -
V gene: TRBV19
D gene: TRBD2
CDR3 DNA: TGTGCCAGTAGTACGGGACTAGCGGGGGCCTACGAGCAGTACTTC
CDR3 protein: CASSTGLAGAYEQYF

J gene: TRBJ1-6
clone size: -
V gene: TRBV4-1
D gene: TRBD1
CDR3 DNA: TGCGCCAGCAGCCTTCCCCCGGACAGGGCGGATTCACCCCTCCACTTT
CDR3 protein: CASSLPPDRADSPLHF

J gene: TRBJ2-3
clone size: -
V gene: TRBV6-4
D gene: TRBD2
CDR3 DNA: TGTGCCAGCAGCGTACTAGCGGGAGCCCGAGATACGCAGTATTTT
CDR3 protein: CASSVLAGARDTQYF

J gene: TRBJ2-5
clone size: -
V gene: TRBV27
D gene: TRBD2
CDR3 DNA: TGTGCCAGCAGGACACTAGCGGGAGCTTTAGAGACCCAGTACTTC
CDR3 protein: CASRTLAGALETQYF

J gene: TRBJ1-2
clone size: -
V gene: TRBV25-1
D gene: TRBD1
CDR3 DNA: TGTGCCAGCAGTGAATTGGGACAGGGATCCTATGGCTACACCTTC
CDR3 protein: CASSELGQGSYGYTF

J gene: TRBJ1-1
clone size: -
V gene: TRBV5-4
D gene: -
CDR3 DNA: TGTGCCAGCAGCTCGCCCCTCGGAGAGGGCACTGAAGCTTTCTTT
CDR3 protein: CASSSPLGEGTEAFF

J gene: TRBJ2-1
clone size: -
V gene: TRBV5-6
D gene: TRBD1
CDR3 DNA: TGTGCCAGCAGCTCGACAGGGGTTTACAATGAGCAGTTCTTC
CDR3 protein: CASSSTGVYNEQFF

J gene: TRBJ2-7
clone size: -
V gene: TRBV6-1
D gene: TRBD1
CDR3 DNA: TGTGCCAGCAGTGAAGGCGGGACAGGAGGTCTACAGCAGTACTTC
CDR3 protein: CASSEGGTGGLQQYF

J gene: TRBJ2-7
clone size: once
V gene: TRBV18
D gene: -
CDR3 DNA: TGTGCCAGCTCACCAGGGCGGGTCTACTACGAGCAGTACTTC
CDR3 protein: CASSPGRVYYEQYF

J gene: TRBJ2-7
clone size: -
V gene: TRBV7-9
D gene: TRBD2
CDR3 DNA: TGTGCCAGCAGCCGCGGGACTAGCGGGAATTACTACGAGCAGTACTTC
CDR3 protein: CASSRGTSGNYYEQYF

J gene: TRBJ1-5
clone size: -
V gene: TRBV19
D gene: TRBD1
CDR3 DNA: TGTGCCAGTAGTGGACAGGGGGCAGGGAGCAATCAGCCCCAGCATTTT
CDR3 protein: CASSGQGAGSNQPQHF

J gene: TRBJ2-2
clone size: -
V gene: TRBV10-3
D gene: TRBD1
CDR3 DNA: TGTGCCATCAGTGGGGACAGCCTTTTAGAGCTGTTTTTT
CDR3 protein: CAISGDSLLELFF

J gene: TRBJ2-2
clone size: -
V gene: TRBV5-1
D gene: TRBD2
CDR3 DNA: TGCGCCAGCAGCTTGGGGACTAGCGGGAGCGCGTTGTTCACCGGGGAGCTGTTTTTT
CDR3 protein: CASSLGTSGSALFTGELFF

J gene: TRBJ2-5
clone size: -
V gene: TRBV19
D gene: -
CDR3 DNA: TGTGCCAGTTCGGCGGCGGGGTGGGTGGAGACCCAGTACTTC
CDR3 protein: CASSAAGWVETQYF

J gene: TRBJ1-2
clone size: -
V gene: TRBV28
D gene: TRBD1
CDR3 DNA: TGTGCCAGCAGTACGGGACAGGGGTCCCTCTATGGCTACACCTTC
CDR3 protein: CASSTGQGSLYGYTF

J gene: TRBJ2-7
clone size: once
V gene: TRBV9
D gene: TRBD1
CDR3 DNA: TGTGCCAGCGGTCTAGACAGGGGTCTCTACGAGCAGTACTTC
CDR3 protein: CASGLDRGLYEQYF

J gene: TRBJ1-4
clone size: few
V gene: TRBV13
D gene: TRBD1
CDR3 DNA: TGTGCCAGCAGCCCTGACAGGGGGACTAATGAAAAACTGTTTTTT
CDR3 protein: CASSPDRGTNEKLFF

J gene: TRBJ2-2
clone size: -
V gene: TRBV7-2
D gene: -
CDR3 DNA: TGTGCCAGCAGGCTGGGGGGTGTCACCGGGGAGCTGTTTTTT
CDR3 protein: CASRLGGVTGELFF

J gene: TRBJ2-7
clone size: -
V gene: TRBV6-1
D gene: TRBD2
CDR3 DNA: TGTGCCACCCGGGGACTAGCGGTAAACTACGAGCAGTACTTC
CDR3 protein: CATRGLAVNYEQYF

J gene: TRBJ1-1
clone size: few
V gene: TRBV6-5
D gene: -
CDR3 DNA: TGTGCCAGCAGATTCTCCCTGAACACTGAAGCTTTCTTT
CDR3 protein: CASRFSLNTEAFF

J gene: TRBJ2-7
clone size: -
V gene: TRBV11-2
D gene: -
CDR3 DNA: TGTGCCAGCAGCTTAATGGAGGGACGGTCAGCCTACGAGCAGTACTTC
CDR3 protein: CASSLMEGRSAYEQYF

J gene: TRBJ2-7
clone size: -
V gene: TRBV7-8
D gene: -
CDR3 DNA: TGTGCCAGCAGCTTATCCCCGGGTACCTACGAGCAGTACTTC
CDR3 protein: CASSLSPGTYEQYF

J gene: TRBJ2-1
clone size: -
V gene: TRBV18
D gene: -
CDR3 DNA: TGTGCCAGCTCCCCCCCTGAGGGCCGGCTCTTCAATGAGCAGTTCTTC
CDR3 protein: CASSPPEGRLFNEQFF

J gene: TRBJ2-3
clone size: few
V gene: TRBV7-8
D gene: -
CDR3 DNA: TGTGCCAGCAACATTCAACGCATCTCCCGCACAGATACGCAGTATTTT
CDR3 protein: CASNIQRISRTDTQYF

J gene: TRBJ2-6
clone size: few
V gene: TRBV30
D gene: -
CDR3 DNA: TGTGCCTGGACCAAGGAGTCTGGGGCCAACGTCCTGACTTTC
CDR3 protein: CAWTKESGANVLTF

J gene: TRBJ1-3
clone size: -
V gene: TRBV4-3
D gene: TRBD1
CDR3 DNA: TGCGCCAGCAGCCAAGGTCGACAGGGGAGTGGAAACACCATATATTTT
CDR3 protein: CASSQGRQGSGNTIYF

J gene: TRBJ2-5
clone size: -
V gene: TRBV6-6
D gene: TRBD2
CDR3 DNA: TGTGCCAGCAGAAATGGACTAGCGGGGGGAGAGACCCAGTACTTC
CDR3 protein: CASRNGLAGGETQYF

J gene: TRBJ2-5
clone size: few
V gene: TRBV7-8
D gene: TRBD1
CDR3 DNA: TGTGCCAGCAGCCCTCCCAGGCGACAGGGGCAAGAGACCCAGTACTTC
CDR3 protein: CASSPPRRQGQETQYF

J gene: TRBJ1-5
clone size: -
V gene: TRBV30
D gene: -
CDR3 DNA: TGTGCCTGCGCAGGGGATAGCAATCAGCCCCAGCATTTT
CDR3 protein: CACAGDSNQPQHF

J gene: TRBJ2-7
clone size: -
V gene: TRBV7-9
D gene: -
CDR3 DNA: TGTGCCAGCAGCTTAGGAGTCTCCTACGAGCAGTACTTC
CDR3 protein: CASSLGVSYEQYF

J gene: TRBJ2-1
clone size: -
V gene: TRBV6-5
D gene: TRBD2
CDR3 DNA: TGTGCCAGCAGTTACTCTAGCGGGAGAGGTAATGAGCAGTTCTTC
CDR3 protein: CASSYSSGRGNEQFF

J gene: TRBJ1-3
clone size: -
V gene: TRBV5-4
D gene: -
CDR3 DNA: TGTGCCAGCAGCTTGGACAGGAGAAACACCATATATTTT
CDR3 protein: CASSLDRRNTIYF

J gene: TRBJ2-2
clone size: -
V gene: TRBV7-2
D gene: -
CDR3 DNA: TGTGCCAGCAGCCAAACCGGGACACCGGCGAACACCGGGGAGCTGTTTTTT
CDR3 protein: CASSQTGTPANTGELFF

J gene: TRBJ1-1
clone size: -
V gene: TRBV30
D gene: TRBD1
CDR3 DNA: TGTGCCTGGAGCTTTTCAGGGACAGGGAACACTGAAGCTTTCTTT
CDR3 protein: CAWSFSGTGNTEAFF

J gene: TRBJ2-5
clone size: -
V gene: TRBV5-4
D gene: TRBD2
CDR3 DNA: TGTGCCAGCAGCTTGGGAGCGGGGGGGACCCAAGAGACCCAGTACTTC
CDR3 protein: CASSLGAGGTQETQYF

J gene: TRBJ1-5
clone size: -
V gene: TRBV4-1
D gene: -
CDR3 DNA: TGCGCCAGCAGCCGACCAGGTACCTTTGGGCCCCAGCATTTT
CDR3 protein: CASSRPGTFGPQHF

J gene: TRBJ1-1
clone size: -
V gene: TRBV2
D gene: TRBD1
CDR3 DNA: TGTGCCAGCAGCGGGACAGGAGGGGACACTGAAGCTTTCTTT
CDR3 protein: CASSGTGGDTEAFF

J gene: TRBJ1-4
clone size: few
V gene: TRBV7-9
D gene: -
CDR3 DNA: TGTGCCAGCAGCCCAGGGGAGCAAACTAATGAAAAACTGTTTTTT
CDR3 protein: CASSPGEQTNEKLFF

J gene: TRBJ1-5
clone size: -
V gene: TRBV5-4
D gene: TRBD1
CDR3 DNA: TGTGCCAGCAGCTTAGGGACAGGGGCTCAGCCCCAGCATTTT
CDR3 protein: CASSLGTGAQPQHF

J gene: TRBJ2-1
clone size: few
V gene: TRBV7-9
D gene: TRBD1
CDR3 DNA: TGTGCCAGCAGCTTGGGGCAGGGGGTCAATGAGCAGTTCTTC
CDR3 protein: CASSLGQGVNEQFF

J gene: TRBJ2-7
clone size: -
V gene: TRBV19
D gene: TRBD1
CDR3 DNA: TGTGCCAGTACCAACCCGGGACAGAATTACGAGCAGTACTTC
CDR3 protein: CASTNPGQNYEQYF